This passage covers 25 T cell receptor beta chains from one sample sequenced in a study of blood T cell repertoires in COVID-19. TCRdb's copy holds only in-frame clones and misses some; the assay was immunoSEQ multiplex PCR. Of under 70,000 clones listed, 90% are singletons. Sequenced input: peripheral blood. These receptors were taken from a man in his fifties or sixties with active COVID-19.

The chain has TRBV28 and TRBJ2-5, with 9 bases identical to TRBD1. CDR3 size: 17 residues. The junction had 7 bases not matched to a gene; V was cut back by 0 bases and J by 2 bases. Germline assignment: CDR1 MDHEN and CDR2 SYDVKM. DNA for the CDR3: TGTGCCAGCAGTTTATGGGATGGGACAGGGACACAAGAGACCCAGTACTTC. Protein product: CASSLWDGTGTQETQYF.

As DNA, the CDR3 is TGTGCCAGCAGTCTAAGACAGGGGAACTACGAGCAGTACTTC. Amino acid sequence: CASSLRQGNYEQYF. The chain carries TRBV6-6 and TRBJ2-7; 8 nucleotides line up with TRBD1. Losses at the gene ends were 5 bases for V and 3 bases for J; bases not matched to a gene: 6. The CDR3 length is 14 residues. Looked up from germline, CDR1 is MNHNY and CDR2 is SVGAGI (reference sequence).

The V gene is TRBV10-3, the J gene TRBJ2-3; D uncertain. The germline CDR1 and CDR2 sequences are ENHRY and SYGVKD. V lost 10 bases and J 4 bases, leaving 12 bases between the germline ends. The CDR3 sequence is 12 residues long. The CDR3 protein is CATSTYADTQYF. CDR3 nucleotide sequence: TGTGCCACCAGCACATATGCAGATACGCAGTATTTT.

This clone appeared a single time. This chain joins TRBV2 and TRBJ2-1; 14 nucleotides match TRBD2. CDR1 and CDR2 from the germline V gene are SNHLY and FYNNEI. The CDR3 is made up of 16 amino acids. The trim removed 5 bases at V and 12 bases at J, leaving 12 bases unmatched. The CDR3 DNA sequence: TGTGCCAGCAGTCCGGGACTAGCGGGAGTCGGGCTAGGGCAGTTCTTC. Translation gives CASSPGLAGVGLGQFF.

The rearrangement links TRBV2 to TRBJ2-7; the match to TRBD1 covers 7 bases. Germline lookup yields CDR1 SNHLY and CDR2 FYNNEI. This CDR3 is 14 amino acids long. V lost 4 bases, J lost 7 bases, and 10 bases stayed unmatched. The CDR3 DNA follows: TGTGCCAGCAGTGGGGGACAGTTATTTTTGGAGCAGTACTTC. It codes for CASSGGQLFLEQYF.

For the CDR3, the DNA is TGTGCCAGCAGCTCTACAGGGAACTATGGCTACACCTTC. Translated, it gives CASSSTGNYGYTF. The rearrangement uses TRBV9 and TRBJ1-2; the D gene is possibly TRBD1 (6 bases). Trimming stripped 4 bases from V and 2 bases from J, with 9 bases between. This CDR3 has 13 residues. The germline V gene has CDR1 SGDLS and CDR2 YYNGEE.

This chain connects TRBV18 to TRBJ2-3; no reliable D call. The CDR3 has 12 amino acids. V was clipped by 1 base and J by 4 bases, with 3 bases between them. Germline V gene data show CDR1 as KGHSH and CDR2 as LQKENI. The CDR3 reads CASSPLSDTQYF. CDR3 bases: TGTGCCAGCTCACCACTATCAGATACGCAGTATTTT.

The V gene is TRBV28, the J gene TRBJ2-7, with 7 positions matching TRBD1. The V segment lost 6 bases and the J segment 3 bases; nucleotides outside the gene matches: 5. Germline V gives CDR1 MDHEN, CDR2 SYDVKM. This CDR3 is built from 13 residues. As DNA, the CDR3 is TGTGCCAGCAGACCGACAGGGCTCTACGAGCAGTACTTC. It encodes CASRPTGLYEQYF.

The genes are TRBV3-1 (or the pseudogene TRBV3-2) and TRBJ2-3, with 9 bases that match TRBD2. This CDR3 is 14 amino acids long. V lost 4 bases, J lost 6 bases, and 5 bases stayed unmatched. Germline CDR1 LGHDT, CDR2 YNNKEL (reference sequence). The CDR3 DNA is TGTGCCAGCAGCCGACTAGCGGCCGAGGATACGCAGTATTTT. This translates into CASSRLAAEDTQYF.

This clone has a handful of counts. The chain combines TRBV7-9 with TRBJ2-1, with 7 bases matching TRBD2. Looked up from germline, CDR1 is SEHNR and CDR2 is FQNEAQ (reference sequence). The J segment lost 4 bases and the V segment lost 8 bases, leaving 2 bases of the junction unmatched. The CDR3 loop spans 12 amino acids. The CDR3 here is CASGGGYNEQFF. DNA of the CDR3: TGTGCCAGCGGCGGGGGTTACAATGAGCAGTTCTTC.

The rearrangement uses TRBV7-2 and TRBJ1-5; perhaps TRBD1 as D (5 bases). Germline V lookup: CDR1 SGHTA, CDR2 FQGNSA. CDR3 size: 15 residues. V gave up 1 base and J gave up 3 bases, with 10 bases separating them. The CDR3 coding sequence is TGTGCCAGCAGCTTAGGGGGCCAGCACAATCAGCCCCAGCATTTT. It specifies CASSLGGQHNQPQHF.

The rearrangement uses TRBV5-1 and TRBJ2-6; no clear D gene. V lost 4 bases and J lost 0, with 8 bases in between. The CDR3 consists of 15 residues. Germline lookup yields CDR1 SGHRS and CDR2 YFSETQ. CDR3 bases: TGCGCCAGCAGCAGAGGTGGCTCTGGGGCCAACGTCCTGACTTTC. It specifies CASSRGGSGANVLTF.

The CDR3 region has the DNA TGTGCCAGCAGTCGACAGGAGAGCATATATTTT. It is translated as CASSRQESIYF. The chain recombines TRBV28 with TRBJ1-3; tentative D call: TRBD1 (6 bases). This CDR3 has 11 residues. Trimming left V 5 bases short and J 12 bases short, with 11 bases between. In germline, CDR1 is MDHEN, CDR2 SYDVKM.

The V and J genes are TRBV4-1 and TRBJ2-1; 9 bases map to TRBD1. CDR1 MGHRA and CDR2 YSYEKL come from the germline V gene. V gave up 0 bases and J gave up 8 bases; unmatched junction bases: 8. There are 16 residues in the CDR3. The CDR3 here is CASSQDLDRGSDEQFF. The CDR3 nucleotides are TGCGCCAGCAGCCAAGACCTAGACAGGGGGTCCGATGAGCAGTTCTTC.

CDR3 sequence reads: CATQPGGHGGEQFF. CDR3 nucleotides: TGTGCCACCCAGCCCGGCGGGCATGGCGGTGAGCAGTTCTTC. The rearrangement uses TRBV3-1 (or the pseudogene TRBV3-2) and TRBJ2-1, with D possibly TRBD2 on 5 matching bases. The CDR3 sequence is 14 residues long. Germline V gene data show CDR1 as LGHDT and CDR2 as YNNKEL (reference sequence). V dropped 10 bases and J dropped 9 bases, with 22 bases sitting between them.

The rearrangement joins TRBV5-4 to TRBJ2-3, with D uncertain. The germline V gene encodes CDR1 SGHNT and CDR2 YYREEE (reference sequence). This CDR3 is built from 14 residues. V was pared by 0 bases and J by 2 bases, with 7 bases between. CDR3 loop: CASSLGQSTDTQYF. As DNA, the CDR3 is TGTGCCAGCAGCTTGGGGCAGTCCACAGATACGCAGTATTTT.

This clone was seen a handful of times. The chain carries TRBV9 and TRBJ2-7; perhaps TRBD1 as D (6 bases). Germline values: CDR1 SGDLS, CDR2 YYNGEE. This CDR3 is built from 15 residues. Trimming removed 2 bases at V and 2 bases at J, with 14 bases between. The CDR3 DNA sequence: TGTGCCAGCAGCGTTTCCCGGGACATAGCCTACGAGCAGTACTTC. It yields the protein CASSVSRDIAYEQYF.

DNA for the CDR3: TGTGCCAGCGTTAAGGGGGTAAACTATGGCTACACCTTC. Amino acid sequence: CASVKGVNYGYTF. The chain is built from TRBV28 and TRBJ1-2; perhaps TRBD1 as D (6 bases). Germline V CDR1 and CDR2: MDHEN, SYDVKM. V was cut by 8 bases and J by 2 bases, with 12 bases left in between. This CDR3 region has 13 residues.

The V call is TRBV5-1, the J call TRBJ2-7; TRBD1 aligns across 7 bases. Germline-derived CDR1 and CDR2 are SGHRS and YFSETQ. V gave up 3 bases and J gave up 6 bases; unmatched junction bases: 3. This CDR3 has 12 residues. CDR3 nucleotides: TGCGCCAGCAGCTCGACAGGGCCCGAGCAGTACTTC. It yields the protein CASSSTGPEQYF.

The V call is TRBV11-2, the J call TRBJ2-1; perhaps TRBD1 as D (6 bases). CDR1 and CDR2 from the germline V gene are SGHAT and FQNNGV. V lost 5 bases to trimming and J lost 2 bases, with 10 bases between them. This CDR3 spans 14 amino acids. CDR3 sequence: CASSAGQPYNEQFF. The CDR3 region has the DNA TGTGCCAGCAGCGCCGGACAGCCCTACAATGAGCAGTTCTTC.

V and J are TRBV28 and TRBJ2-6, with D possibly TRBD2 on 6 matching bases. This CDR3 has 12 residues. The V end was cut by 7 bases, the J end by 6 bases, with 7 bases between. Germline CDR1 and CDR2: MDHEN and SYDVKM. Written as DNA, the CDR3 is TGTGCCAGCACGGGAGTGGCCAACGTCCTGACTTTC. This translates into CASTGVANVLTF. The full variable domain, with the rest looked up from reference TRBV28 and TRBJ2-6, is DVKVTQSSRYLVKRTGEKVFLECVQDMDHENMFWYRQDPGLGLRLIYFSYDVKMKEKGDIPEGYSVSREKKERFSLILESASTNQTSMYLCASTGVANVLTFGAGSRLTVL.

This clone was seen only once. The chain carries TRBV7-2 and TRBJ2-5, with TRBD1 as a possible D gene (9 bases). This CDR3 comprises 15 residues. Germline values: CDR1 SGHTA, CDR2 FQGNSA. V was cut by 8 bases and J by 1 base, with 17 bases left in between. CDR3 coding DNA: TGTGCCAGCGGCCGGGGGGGACAGGGCCAAGAGACCCAGTACTTC. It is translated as CASGRGGQGQETQYF.

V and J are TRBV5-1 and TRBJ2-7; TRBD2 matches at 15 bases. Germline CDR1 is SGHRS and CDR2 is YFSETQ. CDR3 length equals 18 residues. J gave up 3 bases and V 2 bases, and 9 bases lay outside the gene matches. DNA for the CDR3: TGCGCCAGCAGCTTCGGACTAGCGGGGGGGATGAATAGCTACGAGCAGTACTTC. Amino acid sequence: CASSFGLAGGMNSYEQYF.

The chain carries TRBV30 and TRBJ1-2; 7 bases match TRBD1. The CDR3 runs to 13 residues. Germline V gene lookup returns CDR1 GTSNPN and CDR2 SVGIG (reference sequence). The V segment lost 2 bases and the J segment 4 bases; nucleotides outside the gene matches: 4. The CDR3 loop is CAWSPGTVYGYTF. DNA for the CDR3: TGTGCCTGGAGTCCCGGGACAGTCTATGGCTACACCTTC.

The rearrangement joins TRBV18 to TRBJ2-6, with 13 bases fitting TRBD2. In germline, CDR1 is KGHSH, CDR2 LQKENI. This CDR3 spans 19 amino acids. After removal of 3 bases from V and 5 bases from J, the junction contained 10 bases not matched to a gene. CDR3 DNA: TGTGCCAGCTCACCCATAAGGACTAGCGGGGGAATCTGGGCCAACGTCCTGACTTTC. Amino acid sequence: CASSPIRTSGGIWANVLTF.